This TCR beta chain emerged from a study of blood T cells in healthy people across ages. Points from the study as a whole: Roughly linear age-related decline in beta diversity appeared, significant by age around 36.

Concerning this clonotype itself: What it recognizes is unknown.

CDR1 and CDR2 (germline): MDHEN, SYDVKM. The CDR3 length is 18 residues. Isolation recovered at least 7 million PBMCs from every sample. A sample-barcoded 5' primer and a J-beta primer mix were used in a second PCR of about 7 to 12 cycles. One entry per CDR3 protein, called by TCRdb with MiXCR from the 5' RACE reads. The sample records more than 800,000 distinct CDR3 sequences, around 45% being singletons. Sequenced input: blood. This TCR was sampled from a woman aged 60-70 years in good health. This chain connects TRBV28 to TRBJ2-4; D is perhaps TRBD1 or TRBD2 (5 bases each). Judging by the DNA end, TRBJ2-7 fits better; the J call may be wrong. Here the CDR3 DNA reads TGTGCCAGCAGTTTTGTATCGAGAGGGTGGGGAATTAGGGGCGAGCAGTACTTC. Translated: CASSFVSRGWGIRGEQYF.